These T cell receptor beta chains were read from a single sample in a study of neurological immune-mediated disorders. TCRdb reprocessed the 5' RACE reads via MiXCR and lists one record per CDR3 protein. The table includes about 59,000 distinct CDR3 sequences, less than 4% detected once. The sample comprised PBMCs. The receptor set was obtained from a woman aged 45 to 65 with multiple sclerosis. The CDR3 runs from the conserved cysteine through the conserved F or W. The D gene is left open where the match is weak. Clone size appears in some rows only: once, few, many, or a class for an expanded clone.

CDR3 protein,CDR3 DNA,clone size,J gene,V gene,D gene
CASSLMGSNEQFF,TGTGCCAGCAGCTTGATGGGTTCTAATGAGCAGTTCTTC,many,TRBJ2-1,TRBV5-8,-
CASSLPGYESPLHF,TGTGCCAGCAGTTTGCCAGGTTATGAGTCACCCCTCCACTTT,many,TRBJ1-6,TRBV12-3/TRBV12-4,-
CSARKGENEKLFF,TGCAGTGCTAGAAAAGGGGAAAATGAAAAACTGTTTTTT,many,TRBJ1-4,TRBV20-1,-
CASSQLVLAPVSAGKQFF,TGTGCCAGCAGCCAATTGGTGCTAGCCCCAGTTTCTGCTGGAAAGCAGTTCTTC,many,TRBJ2-1,TRBV14,-
CASTKGSTNEKLFF,TGTGCCAGCACTAAAGGCTCAACTAATGAAAAACTGTTTTTT,many,TRBJ1-4,TRBV2,-
CASSWGQGGTEAFF,TGCGCCAGCAGCTGGGGACAGGGTGGCACTGAAGCTTTCTTT,many,TRBJ1-1,TRBV5-1,TRBD1
CASSSAASGSYEQYF,TGTGCCAGCAGTTCCGCGGCTAGTGGCTCCTACGAGCAGTACTTC,many,TRBJ2-7,TRBV6-6,-
CAISKGALVTEAFF,TGTGCCATCAGTAAGGGGGCTCTGGTTACTGAAGCTTTCTTT,many,TRBJ1-1,TRBV10-3,TRBD1
CASSKQGGETQYF,TGTGCCAGCAGCAAACAGGGGGGAGAGACCCAGTACTTC,many,TRBJ2-5,TRBV5-5,TRBD1
CASSQDGRAEAFF,TGTGCCAGCAGCCAAGACGGGCGGGCTGAAGCTTTCTTT,many,TRBJ1-1,TRBV3-1,-
CSARDRLAGELADTQYF,TGCAGTGCTAGAGATCGACTAGCGGGAGAGTTGGCAGATACGCAGTATTTT,many,TRBJ2-3,TRBV20-1,TRBD2
CASSFTVTGGPKEQYF,TGTGCCAGCAGCTTTACCGTAACGGGAGGGCCGAAGGAGCAGTACTTC,many,TRBJ2-7,TRBV7-2,TRBD2
CASSQGTVGTYYGYTF,TGTGCCAGCAGCCAAGGTACAGTAGGGACGTACTATGGCTACACCTTC,few,TRBJ1-2,TRBV3-1,-
CSAPGGGSNQPQHF,TGCAGTGCTCCAGGGGGGGGTAGCAATCAGCCCCAGCATTTT,many,TRBJ1-5,TRBV20-1,TRBD1
CSANRGLGTEAFF,TGCAGTGCTAACAGGGGCCTTGGCACTGAAGCTTTCTTT,many,TRBJ1-1,TRBV20-1,TRBD1
CAIRTPWGRDNEQFF,TGTGCCATCAGGACCCCTTGGGGGAGGGACAATGAGCAGTTCTTC,many,TRBJ2-1,TRBV10-3,TRBD2
CSAWGRGQYNEKLFF,TGCAGTGCTTGGGGTAGGGGACAGTATAATGAAAAACTGTTTTTT,many,TRBJ1-4,TRBV20-1,TRBD1
CASSPPDRETNIQYF,TGCGCCAGCAGCCCTCCCGACAGGGAAACAAACATTCAGTACTTC,many,TRBJ2-4,TRBV5-1,TRBD1
CASSSGWGNNQPQNF,TGTGCCAGCTCGTCCGGATGGGGGAACAATCAGCCCCAGAATTTT,many,TRBJ1-5,TRBV6-2/TRBV6-3,-
CASSPRQFSRRAQQETQYF,TGTGCCAGCAGTCCCCGTCAATTTTCTCGACGCGCCCAACAAGAGACCCAGTACTTC,many,TRBJ2-5,TRBV6-2/TRBV6-3,-
CSALQGANTGELFF,TGCAGTGCTTTACAGGGGGCGAACACCGGGGAGCTGTTTTTT,many,TRBJ2-2,TRBV20-1,TRBD1
CASSRQVWGHNEQFF,TGTGCCAGCAGTAGACAGGTCTGGGGACACAATGAGCAGTTCTTC,many,TRBJ2-1,TRBV12-3/TRBV12-4,-
CASTRLQGEGLLLPDTQYF,TGTGCCAGCACCAGATTGCAGGGGGAGGGCCTCCTGCTGCCAGATACGCAGTATTTT,-,TRBJ2-3,TRBV7-2,-
CASTQGFHGYTF,TGTGCCAGCACTCAAGGGTTCCATGGCTACACCTTC,many,TRBJ1-2,TRBV7-9,-
CASSQRRGTLSSYNEQFF,TGTGCCAGCAGCCAAAGGAGAGGGACTTTAAGCTCCTACAATGAGCAGTTCTTC,many,TRBJ2-1,TRBV3-1,-
CASSLSGGRVDNSPLNF,TGCGCCAGCAGCTTGTCGGGGGGGCGAGTCGATAATTCACCCCTCAACTTT,few,TRBJ1-6,TRBV5-1,-
CATSRHTGELFF,TGTGCCACCAGCAGACACACCGGGGAGCTGTTTTTT,many,TRBJ2-2,TRBV15,-
CASTSGSSYNEQFF,TGCGCCAGCACCAGCGGGAGCTCCTACAATGAGCAGTTCTTC,many,TRBJ2-1,TRBV5-1,TRBD2
CSAPSGGSKNEQFF,TGCAGTGCCCCCTCTGGCGGGAGTAAGAATGAGCAGTTCTTC,many,TRBJ2-1,TRBV20-1,TRBD2
CASSLAGTSGSSDTQYF,TGCGCCAGCAGCTTGGCGGGGACTAGCGGGAGCTCAGATACGCAGTATTTT,many,TRBJ2-3,TRBV5-1,TRBD2